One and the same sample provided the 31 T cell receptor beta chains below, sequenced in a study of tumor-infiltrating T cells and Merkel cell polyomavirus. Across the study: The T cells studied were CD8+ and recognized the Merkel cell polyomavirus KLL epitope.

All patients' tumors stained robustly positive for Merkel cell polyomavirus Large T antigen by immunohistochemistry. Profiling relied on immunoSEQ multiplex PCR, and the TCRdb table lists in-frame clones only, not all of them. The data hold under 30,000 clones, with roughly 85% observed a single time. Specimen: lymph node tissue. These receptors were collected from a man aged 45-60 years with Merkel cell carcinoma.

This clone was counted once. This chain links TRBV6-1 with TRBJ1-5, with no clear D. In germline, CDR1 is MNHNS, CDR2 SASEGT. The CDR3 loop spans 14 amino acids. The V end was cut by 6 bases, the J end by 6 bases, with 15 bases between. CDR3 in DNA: TGTGCCAGCAGGGGAGACGCCAATCGTCAGCCCCAGCATTTT. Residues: CASRGDANRQPQHF.

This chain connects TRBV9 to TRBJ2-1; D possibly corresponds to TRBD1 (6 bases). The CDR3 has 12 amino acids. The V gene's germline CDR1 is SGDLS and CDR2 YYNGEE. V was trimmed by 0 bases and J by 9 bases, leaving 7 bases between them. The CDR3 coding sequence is TGTGCCAGCAGCGTAGTCAGGGGTGAGCAGTTCTTC. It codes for CASSVVRGEQFF.

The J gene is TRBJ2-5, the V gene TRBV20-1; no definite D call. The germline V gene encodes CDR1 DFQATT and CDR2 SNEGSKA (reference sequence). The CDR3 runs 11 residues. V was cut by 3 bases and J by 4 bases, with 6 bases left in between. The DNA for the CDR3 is TGCAGTGCTAGCACGGGAGAGACCCAGTACTTC. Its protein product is CSASTGETQYF.

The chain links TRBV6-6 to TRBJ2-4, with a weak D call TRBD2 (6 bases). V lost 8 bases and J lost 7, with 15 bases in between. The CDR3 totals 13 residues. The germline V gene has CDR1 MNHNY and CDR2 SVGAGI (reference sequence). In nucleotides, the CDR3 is TGTGCCAGCTCAAACGGAGGGGCGAACATTCAGTACTTC. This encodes CASSNGGANIQYF.

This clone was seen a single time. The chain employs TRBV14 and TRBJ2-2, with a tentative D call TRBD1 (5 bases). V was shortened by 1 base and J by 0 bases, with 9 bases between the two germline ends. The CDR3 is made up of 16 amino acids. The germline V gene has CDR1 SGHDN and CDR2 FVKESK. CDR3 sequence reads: CASSQAGSPNTGELFF. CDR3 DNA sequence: TGTGCCAGCAGCCAAGCAGGGTCCCCGAACACCGGGGAGCTGTTTTTT.

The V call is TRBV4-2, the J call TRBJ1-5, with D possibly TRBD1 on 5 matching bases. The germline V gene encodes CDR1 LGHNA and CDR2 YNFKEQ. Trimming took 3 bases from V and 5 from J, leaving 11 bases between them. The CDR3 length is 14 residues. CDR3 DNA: TGTGCCAGCAGCCACTGGGGGGGGGATCAGCCCCAGCATTTT. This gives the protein CASSHWGGDQPQHF.

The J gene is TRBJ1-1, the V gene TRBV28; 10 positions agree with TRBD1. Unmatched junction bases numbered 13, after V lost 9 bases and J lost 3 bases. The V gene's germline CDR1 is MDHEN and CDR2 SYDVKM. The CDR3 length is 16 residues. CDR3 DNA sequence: TGTGCCAGTAGGACAGGGGGTTCGGGTCGACACACTGAAGCTTTCTTT. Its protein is CASRTGGSGRHTEAFF.

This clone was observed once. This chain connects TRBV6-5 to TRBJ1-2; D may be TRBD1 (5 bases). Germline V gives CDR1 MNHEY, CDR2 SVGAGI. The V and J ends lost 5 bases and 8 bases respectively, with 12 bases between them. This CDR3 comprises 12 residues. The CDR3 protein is CASSDRQQGYTF. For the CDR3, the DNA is TGTGCCAGCAGTGACCGACAGCAAGGCTACACCTTC.

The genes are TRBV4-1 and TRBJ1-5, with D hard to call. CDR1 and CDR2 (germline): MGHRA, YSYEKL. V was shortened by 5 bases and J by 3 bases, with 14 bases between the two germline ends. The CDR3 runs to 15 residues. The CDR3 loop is CASSTYQANNQPQHF. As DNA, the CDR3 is TGCGCCAGCAGCACTTATCAGGCCAACAATCAGCCCCAGCATTTT.

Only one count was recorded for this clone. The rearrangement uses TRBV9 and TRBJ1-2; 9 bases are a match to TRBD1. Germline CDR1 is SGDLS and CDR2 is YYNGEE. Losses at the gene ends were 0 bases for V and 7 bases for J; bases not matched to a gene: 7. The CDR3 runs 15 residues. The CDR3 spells CASSVGNRGLSGYTF. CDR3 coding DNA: TGTGCCAGCAGCGTAGGTAACAGGGGGCTTAGTGGCTACACCTTC.

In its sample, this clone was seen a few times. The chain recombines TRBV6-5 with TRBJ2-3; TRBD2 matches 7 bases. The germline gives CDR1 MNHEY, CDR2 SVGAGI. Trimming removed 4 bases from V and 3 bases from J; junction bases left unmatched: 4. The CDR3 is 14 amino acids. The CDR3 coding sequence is TGTGCCAGCAGTTCGGCGGGAGTAACAGATACGCAGTATTTT. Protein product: CASSSAGVTDTQYF.

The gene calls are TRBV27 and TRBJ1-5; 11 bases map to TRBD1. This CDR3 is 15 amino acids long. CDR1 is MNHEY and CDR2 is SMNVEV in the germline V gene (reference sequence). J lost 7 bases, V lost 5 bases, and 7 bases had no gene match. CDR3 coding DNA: TGTGCCAGCAGTCCCGGGACAGGGGGATCGCAGCCCCAGCATTTT. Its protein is CASSPGTGGSQPQHF.

CDR3: CASSLFPSAGNQPQHF. DNA for the CDR3: TGCGCCAGCAGCTTGTTTCCCTCCGCGGGCAATCAGCCCCAGCATTTT. The rearrangement uses TRBV5-1 and TRBJ1-5; D remains ambiguous. Trimming pared 1 base from V and 2 bases from J, leaving 13 bases between. CDR1 is SGHRS and CDR2 is YFSETQ in the germline V gene. This CDR3 comprises 16 residues.

The chain's CDR3 is CASSRSTGSQPQHF. Here the CDR3 DNA reads TGTGCCAGCAGCCGATCGACAGGGTCTCAGCCCCAGCATTTT. The chain employs TRBV6-5 and TRBJ1-5; TRBD1 agrees at 7 bases. CDR3 length: 14 residues. From germline, CDR1 is MNHEY and CDR2 SVGAGI. J lost 6 bases, V lost 6 bases, and 8 bases had no gene match.

The CDR3, as DNA: TGTGCCAGCAGGTCAGGACAGGGTTCTTCCGGGGAGCTGTTTTTT. Amino acids: CASRSGQGSSGELFF. This sequence joins TRBV6-6 and TRBJ2-2; 8 bases are a match to TRBD1. Germline V gene data show CDR1 as MNHNY and CDR2 as SVGAGI (reference sequence). V was pared by 6 bases and J by 6 bases, with 9 bases of the junction left unmatched. CDR3 size: 15 residues.

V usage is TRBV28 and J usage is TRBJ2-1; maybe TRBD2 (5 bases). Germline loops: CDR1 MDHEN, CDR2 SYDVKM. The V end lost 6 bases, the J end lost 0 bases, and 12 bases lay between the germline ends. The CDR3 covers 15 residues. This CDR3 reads CASSTRGSSYNEQFF. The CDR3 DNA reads TGTGCCAGCAGCACCCGAGGGAGCTCCTACAATGAGCAGTTCTTC.

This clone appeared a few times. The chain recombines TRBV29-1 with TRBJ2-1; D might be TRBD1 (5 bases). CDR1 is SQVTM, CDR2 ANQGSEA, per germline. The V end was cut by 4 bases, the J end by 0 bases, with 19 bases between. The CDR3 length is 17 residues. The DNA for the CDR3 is TGCAGCGTTGTCGGTAGGGGTATTCCCAGCTCCTACAATGAGCAGTTCTTC. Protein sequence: CSVVGRGIPSSYNEQFF.

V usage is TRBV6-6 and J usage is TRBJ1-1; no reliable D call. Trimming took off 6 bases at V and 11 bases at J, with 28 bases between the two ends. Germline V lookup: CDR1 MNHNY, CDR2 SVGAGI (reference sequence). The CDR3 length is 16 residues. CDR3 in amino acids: CASRPETIITVRQAFF. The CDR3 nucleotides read TGTGCCAGCAGACCCGAAACTATTATTACGGTCCGGCAGGCTTTCTTT.

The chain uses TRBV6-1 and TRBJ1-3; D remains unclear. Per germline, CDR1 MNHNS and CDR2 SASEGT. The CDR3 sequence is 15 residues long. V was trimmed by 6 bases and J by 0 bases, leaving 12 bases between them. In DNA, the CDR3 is TGTGCCAGCAGCAGTCCCGATATCTCTGGAAACACCATATATTTT. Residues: CASSSPDISGNTIYF.

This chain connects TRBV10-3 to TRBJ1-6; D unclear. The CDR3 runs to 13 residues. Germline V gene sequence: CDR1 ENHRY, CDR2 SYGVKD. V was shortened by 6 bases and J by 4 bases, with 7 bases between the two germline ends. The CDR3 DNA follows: TGTGCCATCAGAAACTCATATAATTCACCCCTCCACTTT. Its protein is CAIRNSYNSPLHF.

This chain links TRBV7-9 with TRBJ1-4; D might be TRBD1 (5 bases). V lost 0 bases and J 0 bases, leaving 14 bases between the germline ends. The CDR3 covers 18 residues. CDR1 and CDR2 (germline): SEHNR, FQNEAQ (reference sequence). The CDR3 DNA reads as TGTGCCAGCAGCTTAGCGACAGCAAGCATAGCAACTAATGAAAAACTGTTTTTT. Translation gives CASSLATASIATNEKLFF. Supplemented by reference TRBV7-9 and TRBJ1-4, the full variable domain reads DTGVSQNPRHKITKRGQNVTFRCDPISEHNRLYWYRQTLGQGPEFLTYFQNEAQLEKSRLLSDRFSAERPKGSFSTLEIQRTEQGDSAMYLCASSLATASIATNEKLFFGSGTQLSVL.

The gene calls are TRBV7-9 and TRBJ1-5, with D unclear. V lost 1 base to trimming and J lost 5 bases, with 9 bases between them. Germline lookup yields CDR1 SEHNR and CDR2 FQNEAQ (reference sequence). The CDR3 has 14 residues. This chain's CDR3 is CASSLVGSHQPQHF. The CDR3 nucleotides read TGTGCCAGCAGCTTAGTGGGCAGTCATCAGCCCCAGCATTTT.

CDR3 protein: CASSRDRGLWDEQFF. Written as DNA, the CDR3 is TGTGCCAGCAGCCGAGACAGGGGATTATGGGATGAGCAGTTCTTC. The chain is built from TRBV7-9 and TRBJ2-1, with 8 nucleotides matching TRBD1. The CDR3 covers 15 residues. J gave up 8 bases and V 5 bases, and 11 bases lay outside the gene matches. Germline loops: CDR1 SEHNR, CDR2 FQNEAQ (reference sequence).

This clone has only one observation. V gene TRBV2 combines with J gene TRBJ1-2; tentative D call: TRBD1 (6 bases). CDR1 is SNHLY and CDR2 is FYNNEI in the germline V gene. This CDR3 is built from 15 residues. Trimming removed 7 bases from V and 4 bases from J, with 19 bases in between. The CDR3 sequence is CASIPRGGPPYGYTF. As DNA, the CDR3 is TGTGCCAGCATCCCACGGGGGGGGCCTCCCTATGGCTACACCTTC.

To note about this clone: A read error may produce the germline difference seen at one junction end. The CDR3 is CARRQGSYEQFF. In DNA form, the CDR3 reads TGTGCCCGGAGACAGGGTTCCTATGAGCAGTTCTTC. The V gene is TRBV30, the J gene TRBJ2-1; 7 positions agree with TRBD1. This CDR3 is built from 12 residues. The V gene's germline CDR1 is GTSNPN and CDR2 SVGIG (reference sequence).

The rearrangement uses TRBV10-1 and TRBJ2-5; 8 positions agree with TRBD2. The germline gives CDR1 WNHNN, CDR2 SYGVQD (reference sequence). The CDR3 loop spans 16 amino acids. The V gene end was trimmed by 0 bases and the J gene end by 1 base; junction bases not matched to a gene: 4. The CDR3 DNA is TGCGCCAGCAGTGAGTCAAGCGGGAGTGCCCAAGAGACCCAGTACTTC. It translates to CASSESSGSAQETQYF.

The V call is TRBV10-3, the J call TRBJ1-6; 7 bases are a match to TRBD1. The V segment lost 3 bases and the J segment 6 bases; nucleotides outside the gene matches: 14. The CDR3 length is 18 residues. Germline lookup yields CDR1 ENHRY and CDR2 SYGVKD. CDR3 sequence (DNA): TGTGCCATCAGTGACACCCGCCAGGGGGTTACCTCTAATTCACCCCTCCACTTT. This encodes CAISDTRQGVTSNSPLHF.

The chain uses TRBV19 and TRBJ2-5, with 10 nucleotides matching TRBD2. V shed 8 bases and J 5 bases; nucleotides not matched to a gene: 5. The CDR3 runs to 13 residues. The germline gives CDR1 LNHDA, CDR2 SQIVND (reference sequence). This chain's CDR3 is CASGAGGFETQYF. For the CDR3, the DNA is TGTGCCAGTGGAGCGGGGGGGTTTGAGACCCAGTACTTC. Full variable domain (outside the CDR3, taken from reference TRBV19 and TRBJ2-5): DGGITQSPKYLFRKEGQNVTLSCEQNLNHDAMYWYRQDPGQGLRLIYYSQIVNDFQKGDIAEGYSVSREKKESFPLTVTSAQKNPTAFYLCASGAGGFETQYFGPGTRLLVL.

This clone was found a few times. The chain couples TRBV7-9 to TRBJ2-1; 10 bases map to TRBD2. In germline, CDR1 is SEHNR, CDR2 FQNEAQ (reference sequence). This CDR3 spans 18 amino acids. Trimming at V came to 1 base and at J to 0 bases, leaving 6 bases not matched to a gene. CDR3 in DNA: TGTGCCAGCAGCTTAGAGAAGGTAGCGGGGGGCTCCTACAATGAGCAGTTCTTC. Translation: CASSLEKVAGGSYNEQFF.

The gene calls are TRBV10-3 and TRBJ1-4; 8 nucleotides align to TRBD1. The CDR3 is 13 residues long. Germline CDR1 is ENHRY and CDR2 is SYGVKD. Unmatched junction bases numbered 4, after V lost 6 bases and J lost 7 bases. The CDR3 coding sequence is TGTGCCATCAGCAGACAGGGGAGTGAAAAACTGTTTTTT. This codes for CAISRQGSEKLFF.

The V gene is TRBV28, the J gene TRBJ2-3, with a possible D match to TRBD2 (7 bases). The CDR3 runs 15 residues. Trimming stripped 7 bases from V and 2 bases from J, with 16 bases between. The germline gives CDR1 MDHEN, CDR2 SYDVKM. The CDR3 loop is CASMAGAAHTDTQYF. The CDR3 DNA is TGTGCCAGCATGGCGGGGGCCGCACACACAGATACGCAGTATTTT.